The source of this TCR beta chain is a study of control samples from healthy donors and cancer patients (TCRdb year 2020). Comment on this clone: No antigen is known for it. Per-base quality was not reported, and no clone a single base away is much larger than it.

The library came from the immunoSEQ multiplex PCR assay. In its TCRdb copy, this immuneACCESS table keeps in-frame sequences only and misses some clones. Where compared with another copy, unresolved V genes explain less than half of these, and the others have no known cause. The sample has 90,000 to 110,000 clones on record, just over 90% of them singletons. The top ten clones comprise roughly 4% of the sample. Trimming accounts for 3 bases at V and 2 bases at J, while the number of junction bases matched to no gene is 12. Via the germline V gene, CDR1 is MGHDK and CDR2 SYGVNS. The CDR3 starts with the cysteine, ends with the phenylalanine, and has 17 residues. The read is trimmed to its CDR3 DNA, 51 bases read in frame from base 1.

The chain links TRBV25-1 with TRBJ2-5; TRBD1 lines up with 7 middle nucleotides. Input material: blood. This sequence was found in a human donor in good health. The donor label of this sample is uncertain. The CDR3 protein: CASSDSRAGTAQETQYF. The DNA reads TGTGCCAGCAGTGACTCACGCGCAGGGACAGCTCAAGAGACCCAGTACTTC.